This T cell receptor (beta chain) was sequenced during a study of shared clonotypes between healthy human individuals. The wider study: Contributing individuals were two females and a few males aged 18 to 49.

This clone was detected a few times. Tens of millions of PBMCs supplied genomic DNA for unsorted samples. It was across several immunoSEQ plates that each subset's genomic DNA was evenly split. The data were produced by immunoSEQ multiplex PCR, yet TCRdb's version contains in-frame clones alone and is incomplete. There are about half a million clones in the sample; approximately 84% occur only once, and 9.5% to 15% lies in the top ten. This CDR3 is built from 14 residues. V was shortened by 6 bases and J by 8 bases, with 19 bases between the two germline ends. The V gene's germline CDR1 is LNHDA and CDR2 SQIVND (reference sequence).

The specimen was PBMCs. The clonotype was recovered from a woman between 40 and 55 years old in good health. Some clones in this sample may be carry-over from other donors' samples. The chain is built from TRBV19 and TRBJ1-1; D uncertain. CDR3: CASRFGPTLFEAFF. The CDR3 DNA is TGTGCCAGTAGGTTCGGACCCACTCTCTTCGAAGCTTTCTTT.